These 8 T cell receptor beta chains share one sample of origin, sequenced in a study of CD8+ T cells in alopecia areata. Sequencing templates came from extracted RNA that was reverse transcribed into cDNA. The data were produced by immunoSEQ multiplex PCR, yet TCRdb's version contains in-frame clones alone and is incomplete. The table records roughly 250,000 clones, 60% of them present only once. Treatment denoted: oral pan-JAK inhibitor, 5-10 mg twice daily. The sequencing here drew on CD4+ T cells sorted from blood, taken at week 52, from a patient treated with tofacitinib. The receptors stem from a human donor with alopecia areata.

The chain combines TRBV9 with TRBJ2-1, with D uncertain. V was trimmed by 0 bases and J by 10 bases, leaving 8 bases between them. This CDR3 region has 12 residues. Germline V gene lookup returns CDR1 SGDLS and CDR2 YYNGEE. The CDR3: CASSVARGEQFF. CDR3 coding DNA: TGTGCCAGCAGCGTAGCCCGTGGCGAGCAGTTCTTC.

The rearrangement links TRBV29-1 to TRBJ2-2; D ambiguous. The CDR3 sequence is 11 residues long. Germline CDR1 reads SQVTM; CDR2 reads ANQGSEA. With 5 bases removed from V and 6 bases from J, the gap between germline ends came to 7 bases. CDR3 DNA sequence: TGCAGCGTTCTGGGGTCCGGGGAGCTGTTTTTT. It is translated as CSVLGSGELFF.

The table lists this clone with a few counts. CDR3 DNA: TGTGCCAGCAGCGTAGCTGGACAGGGAATCCCCCTCCACTTT. It specifies CASSVAGQGIPLHF. V usage is TRBV9 and J usage is TRBJ1-6; 8 positions agree with TRBD1. V trimming: 0 bases; J trimming: 13 bases; junction bases outside the gene matches: 6. This CDR3 is built from 14 residues. Per germline, CDR1 SGDLS and CDR2 YYNGEE.

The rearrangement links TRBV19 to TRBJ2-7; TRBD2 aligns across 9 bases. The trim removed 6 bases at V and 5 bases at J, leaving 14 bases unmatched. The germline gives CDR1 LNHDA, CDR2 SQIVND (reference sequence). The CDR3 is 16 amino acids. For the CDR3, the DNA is TGTGCCAGTAGCCCCGTCCGTCGCGGGGGGGCCAACGAGCAGTACTTC. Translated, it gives CASSPVRRGGANEQYF.

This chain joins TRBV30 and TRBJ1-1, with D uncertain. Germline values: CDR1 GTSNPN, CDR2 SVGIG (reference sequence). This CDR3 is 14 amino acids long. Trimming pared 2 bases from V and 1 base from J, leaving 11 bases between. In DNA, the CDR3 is TGTGCCTGGAGTTTAAGGGCAGGGAACACTGAAGCTTTCTTT. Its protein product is CAWSLRAGNTEAFF.

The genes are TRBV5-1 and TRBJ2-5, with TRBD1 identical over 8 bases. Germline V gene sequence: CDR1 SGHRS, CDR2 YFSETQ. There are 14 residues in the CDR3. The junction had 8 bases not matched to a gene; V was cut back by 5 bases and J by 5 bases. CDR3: CASRDIQGVETQYF. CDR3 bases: TGCGCCAGCAGGGACATACAGGGGGTGGAGACCCAGTACTTC.

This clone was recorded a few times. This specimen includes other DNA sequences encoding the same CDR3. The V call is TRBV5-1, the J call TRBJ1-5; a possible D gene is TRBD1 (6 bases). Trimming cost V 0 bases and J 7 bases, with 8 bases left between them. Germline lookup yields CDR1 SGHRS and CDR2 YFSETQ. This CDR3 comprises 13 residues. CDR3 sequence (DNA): TGCGCCAGCAGCTTGGAAGGGGGACAGCCCCAGCATTTT. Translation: CASSLEGGQPQHF.

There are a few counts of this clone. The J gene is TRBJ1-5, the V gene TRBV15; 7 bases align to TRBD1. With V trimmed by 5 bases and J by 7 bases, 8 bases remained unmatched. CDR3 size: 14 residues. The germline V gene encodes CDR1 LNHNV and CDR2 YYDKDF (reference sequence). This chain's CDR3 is CATSVNRGRQPQHF. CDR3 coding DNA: TGTGCCACCAGCGTCAACAGGGGACGGCAGCCCCAGCATTTT.